Listed below are T cell receptor beta chains from one sample, sequenced in a study of T-cell reconstitution after alpha-beta-depleted transplantation in children. TCRdb reprocessed the PCR reads via MiXCR and lists one record per CDR3 protein. The top ten clones hold 4.5% of a sample with approximately 200,000 distinct CDR3 sequences, 6.3% of them seen once. Sequenced here: PBMCs, sampled before TCRalphabeta/CD19-depleted stem cell transplant. The receptors were gathered from a girl under three years old with combined immunodeficiency, due to receive a stem cell transplant. Each CDR3 is given with its conserved first and last residue. The order of the fields is J gene, clone size, D gene, V gene, CDR3 protein, CDR3 DNA. A D gene is named only where the DNA matches it firmly. Part of the rows lack a size; the others show once, few, many or a class for expanded clones.

TRBJ2-1 many . TRBV18 CASSEINEQFF TGTGCCAGCTCCGAAATTAATGAGCAGTTCTTC
TRBJ2-1 many TRBD1 TRBV6-5 CASSYRQGLYNEQFF TGTGCCAGCAGTTATCGACAGGGCCTCTACAATGAGCAGTTCTTC
TRBJ2-2 many . TRBV7-9 CASSLALLTGELFF TGTGCCAGCAGCTTAGCGCTTCTCACCGGGGAGCTGTTTTTT
TRBJ1-2 many TRBD1 TRBV7-6 CASSPPQGANGYTF TGTGCCAGCAGCCCACCACAGGGGGCCAATGGCTACACCTTC
TRBJ2-6 many TRBD1 TRBV6-4 CASSDSTGARPGANVLTF TGTGCCAGCAGTGACTCGACAGGGGCTCGACCTGGGGCCAACGTCCTGACTTTC
TRBJ2-7 many TRBD2 TRBV29-1 CSVGDSGGTSYEQYF TGCAGCGTTGGGGATAGCGGGGGAACCAGCTACGAGCAGTACTTC
TRBJ2-1 . TRBD2 TRBV20-1 CSANALAGSHYNEQFF TGCAGTGCTAACGCACTAGCGGGAAGCCACTACAATGAGCAGTTCTTC
TRBJ2-3 many TRBD2 TRBV12-3/TRBV12-4 CASSPLLAGVTDTQYF TGTGCCAGCAGTCCACTTCTAGCGGGAGTTACAGATACGCAGTATTTT
TRBJ2-7 few . TRBV7-9 CASSPRSGAEQYF TGTGCCAGCAGCCCACGTTCCGGGGCAGAGCAGTACTTC
TRBJ1-6 many TRBD1 TRBV30 CAWSVLGQGPPLHF TGTGCCTGGAGTGTACTCGGACAGGGCCCACCCCTCCACTTT
TRBJ2-1 . TRBD1 TRBV7-8 CASSLDGTGGRNEQFF TGTGCCAGCAGCTTAGACGGGACAGGGGGCAGGAATGAGCAGTTCTTC
TRBJ1-5 many . TRBV25-1 CASSAYNQPQHF TGTGCCAGCAGTGCCTATAATCAGCCCCAGCATTTT
TRBJ2-7 few TRBD1 TRBV4-2 CASSQRTGGYEQYF TGTGCCAGCAGCCAAAGGACAGGGGGCTACGAGCAGTACTTC
TRBJ1-5 many TRBD1 TRBV12-3/TRBV12-4 CASSQTGESNQPQHF TGTGCCAGCAGTCAGACAGGGGAAAGCAATCAGCCCCAGCATTTT
TRBJ2-1 many . TRBV5-6 CASSGVALEQFF TGTGCCAGCAGCGGGGTAGCTCTTGAGCAGTTCTTC
TRBJ2-1 many TRBD2 TRBV7-2 CASSSLADYNEQFF TGTGCCAGCAGCTCACTAGCGGATTACAATGAGCAGTTCTTC
TRBJ2-4 many TRBD2 TRBV11-1 CASSSQGSREGLTKNIQYF TGTGCCAGCAGCTCACAGGGAAGTCGGGAGGGATTGACCAAAAACATTCAGTACTTC
TRBJ2-1 many . TRBV11-2 CASSLREWEQFF TGTGCCAGCAGCTTACGGGAGTGGGAGCAGTTCTTC
TRBJ2-7 many TRBD1 TRBV7-2 CASSHRTGPYEQYF TGTGCCAGCAGCCACAGGACAGGTCCCTACGAGCAGTACTTC
TRBJ2-7 many . TRBV7-8 CASSLERVPYEQYF TGTGCCAGCAGCTTAGAAAGGGTCCCCTACGAGCAGTACTTC
TRBJ2-4 many . TRBV5-1 CASSLEGRLNIQYF TGCGCCAGCAGCTTGGAGGGCAGACTAAACATTCAGTACTTC
TRBJ1-4 many . TRBV20-1 CSARDSGNEKLFF TGCAGTGCTAGGGACAGTGGTAATGAAAAACTGTTTTTT
TRBJ2-3 many . TRBV15 CATSRDLLSVDTQYF TGTGCCACCAGCAGAGATCTCCTTTCGGTAGATACGCAGTATTTT
TRBJ2-7 many TRBD2 TRBV29-1 CSALGTSGYEQYF TGCAGCGCCCTAGGGACTAGCGGCTACGAGCAGTACTTC
TRBJ2-3 many TRBD2 TRBV28 CASSLGTGTSGSTDTQYF TGTGCCAGCAGTTTAGGGACAGGGACTAGCGGGAGCACAGATACGCAGTATTTT
TRBJ2-7 few . TRBV10-3 CATTTGRYEQYF TGTGCCACCACGACAGGCCGCTACGAGCAGTACTTC
TRBJ2-1 many . TRBV28 CASSLMRYEQFF TGTGCCAGCAGTCTCATGAGGTATGAGCAGTTCTTC
TRBJ2-1 . TRBD2 TRBV20-1 CCARDVAGSSYNEQFF TGCTGTGCTAGAGACGTAGCGGGGAGCTCCTACAATGAGCAGTTCTTC
TRBJ2-1 many . TRBV21-1 CASSKWDWEGGNEQFF TGTGCCAGCAGCAAATGGGATTGGGAAGGGGGCAATGAGCAGTTCTTC
TRBJ1-2 many . TRBV9 CASTVGRDLRKGYTF TGTGCCAGCACCGTAGGGAGGGACCTTCGGAAAGGCTACACCTTC
TRBJ1-2 many TRBD1 TRBV5-1 CASSLAGTGVGYGYTF TGCGCCAGCAGCTTGGCCGGGACAGGGGTTGGCTATGGCTACACCTTC
TRBJ2-3 many TRBD2 TRBV7-2 CASSFHPSGVTDTQYF TGTGCCAGCAGCTTTCACCCTAGCGGAGTCACAGATACGCAGTATTTT
TRBJ2-7 many TRBD2 TRBV28 CASSPNPQRGPYEQYF TGTGCCAGCAGTCCCAACCCCCAGCGGGGGCCCTACGAGCAGTACTTC
TRBJ1-1 many . TRBV12-3/TRBV12-4 CASSPGLGLNTEAFF TGTGCCAGCAGCCCGGGACTCGGTCTGAACACTGAAGCTTTCTTT
TRBJ2-1 many TRBD2 TRBV7-2 CASSLLIAGGPRGNEQFF TGTGCCAGCAGCTTACTCATAGCGGGAGGGCCGCGGGGGAATGAGCAGTTCTTC
TRBJ1-4 many TRBD1 TRBV2 CASSVDRGYEKLFF TGTGCCAGCAGTGTGGACAGGGGATATGAAAAACTGTTTTTT
TRBJ2-5 many TRBD2 TRBV7-7 CASSSTRGGRQETQYF TGTGCTAGCAGCTCAACTCGGGGGGGACGGCAAGAGACCCAGTACTTC
TRBJ1-1 few TRBD1 TRBV4-2 CASSQDRDRGFWNTEAFF TGTGCCAGCAGCCAAGATCGAGACAGGGGGTTTTGGAACACTGAAGCTTTCTTT
TRBJ1-6 many . TRBV7-2 CASSWDGYNSPLHF TGTGCCAGCAGCTGGGACGGATATAATTCACCCCTCCACTTT
TRBJ2-5 . . TRBV2 CASSPGTLETQYF TGTGCCAGCAGCCCAGGGACTTTGGAGACCCAGTACTTC
TRBJ2-1 . . TRBV21-1 CASSKVGQGSNEQFF .
TRBJ2-7 many TRBD2 TRBV29-1 CSVEDPRLAPREQYF TGCAGCGTTGAAGATCCGAGACTAGCGCCCCGAGAGCAGTACTTC
TRBJ1-5 many . TRBV12-3/TRBV12-4 CASKRGNQPQHF TGTGCCAGCAAGCGAGGAAATCAGCCCCAGCATTTT
TRBJ2-1 many TRBD2 TRBV15 CATRGSSSGRPMEQFF TGTGCCACCAGGGGTTCCTCTAGCGGGAGGCCCATGGAGCAGTTCTTC
TRBJ2-1 many TRBD2 TRBV29-1 CSVRGGTYNEQFF TGCAGCGTTCGGGGGGGAACCTACAATGAGCAGTTCTTC
TRBJ2-4 many . TRBV7-8 CASSIGVGIQYF TGTGCCAGCAGCATTGGAGTTGGCATTCAGTACTTC
TRBJ2-2 many . TRBV4-1 CASSQVRQANTGELFF TGCGCCAGCAGCCAAGTGAGACAGGCGAACACCGGGGAGCTGTTTTTT
TRBJ1-6 many . TRBV19 CASSITSIGIPLHF TGTGCCAGTAGCATAACCTCCATCGGGATCCCCCTCCACTTT
TRBJ2-1 few . TRBV20-1 CSAETPYSYNEQFF TGCAGTGCCGAGACCCCTTACTCCTACAATGAGCAGTTCTTC
TRBJ1-2 many . TRBV29-1 CSVVTDSDYGYTF TGCAGCGTTGTGACGGACAGCGATTATGGCTACACCTTC
TRBJ2-5 few TRBD2 TRBV20-1 CSARPPVAGGLETQYF TGCAGTGCTAGGCCCCCTGTAGCGGGAGGGTTGGAGACCCAGTACTTC
TRBJ2-5 many . TRBV7-2 CASSLEGPGRGKTQYF TGTGCCAGCAGCTTAGAGGGCCCAGGAAGGGGAAAGACCCAGTACTTC
TRBJ1-5 many . TRBV7-8 CASSSTRNNQPQHF TGTGCCAGCAGCTCAACAAGAAACAATCAGCCCCAGCATTTT
TRBJ2-7 few TRBD2 TRBV7-2 CASSFGSGGYEQYF TGTGCCAGCAGCTTCGGTAGCGGGGGCTACGAGCAGTACTTC
TRBJ1-2 . . TRBV28 CASSLYSRVNYGYTF TGTGCCAGCAGTTTGTATTCTAGGGTGAACTATGGCTACACCTTC